This TCR beta chain was documented in a study of neoadjuvant anti-PD-1 for oral cavity cancer (dated by TCRdb to the early 2020s). For the wider study: Before curative-intent surgical resection, most patients were given three to four biweekly doses of nivolumab at 3 mg/kg. For patients who did not progress, a fourth nivolumab dose was given around day 43, followed by definitive surgical resection on days 50-56. Under RECIST 1.1, patients with complete response, partial response or stable disease were classed as responders, and patients with progression were classed as non-responders. The parent correlative cohort included some twelve patients, with an approximately 30% response rate.

The paper's findings and limits, for the study overall: The TCR analyses had only a few patients in each response group, and the authors called for validation in larger cohorts. After neoadjuvant nivolumab, T cell clonality (Gini index) in PBMCs was significantly higher in non-responders than in responders. A higher pretreatment blood Treg/Th17 ratio correlated with both higher pretreatment blood TCRbeta clonality and lower post-treatment tumor TCRbeta clonality.

On this clone: Its antigen remains undetermined. Base qualities are not recorded, but no much larger clone differs from it by a single base.

PBMC libraries used mostly about 0.5 ug of input genomic DNA for deep sequencing, with six replicates per sample. Following the manufacturer's instructions, the team built TCRbeta libraries using the immunoSEQ hsTCRbeta kit. Sequencing of the completed libraries took place using an Illumina NovaSeq 6000 S4 flow cell after they had been pooled to approximately 3 nM. As for how the authors treated the data: The immunoSEQ Analyzer handled quality control and preprocessing of the raw data. The analysis was limited to productive rearrangements, and each clonotype was defined by a unique CDR3 amino acid sequence. Using the R package tcR, the researchers computed the Gini-Simpson index as their estimate of repertoire clonality. Student's t test was used to compare Gini indices, and Pearson correlation was used to assess associations with tumor size change. This immuneACCESS table, as held by TCRdb, lists in-frame sequences with V and J called but not all clones. Of the missing ones, under half trace to an unresolved V gene in checked studies; the others have no known cause. The V and J calls and clone size were taken over from that table, and D and trimming were inferred from the DNA. Here the sample has tens of thousands of clones; roughly three quarters occur a single time. The ten largest clones take up 2.6% of the sample.

The intended sense of this specimen's time point label: before neoadjuvant nivolumab. None of the patients had received prior systemic or radiation treatment, and all were newly diagnosed with stage II-IVA oral cavity squamous cell carcinoma. The cohort was composed of patients with HPV-negative, locally advanced oral cavity squamous cell carcinoma. Peripheral blood mononuclear cells were analyzed directly, without maintenance or expansion in culture. Samples came from a longitudinal correlative study of a single-arm phase II trial of neoadjuvant nivolumab in oral cavity squamous cell carcinoma. Genomic DNA-based TCRbeta sequencing was performed on subject-matched pre- and post-treatment PBMCs and tumors from three responders and three non-responders. Peripheral blood mononuclear cells were drawn once before nivolumab treatment and a second time after treatment, when surgery took place. Genomic DNA was isolated from PBMCs using the Maxwell RSC DNA from Cells kit.

The source was PBMCs, collected before nivolumab (anti-PD-1) treatment. The receptor was derived from a person aged 40 to 85 with oral cavity squamous cell carcinoma.

The nucleotides are TGTGCCAGCAGGTCACGACAGGCGGGGAATCAGCCCCAGCATTTT. Protein translation: CASRSRQAGNQPQHF. In this chain, TRBV27 is recombined with TRBJ1-5; tentative D gene TRBD1, with 6 bases matching. Taken from the germline V gene (reference sequence), the CDR1 and CDR2 loops are MNHEY and SMNVEV. The CDR3 has 15 amino acids, counting the end cysteine and phenylalanine. The entry retains the CDR3 DNA only, 45 bases that are in frame from base 1. V is cut by 6 bases and J by 4 bases, and the space between the germline ends is 16 bases.